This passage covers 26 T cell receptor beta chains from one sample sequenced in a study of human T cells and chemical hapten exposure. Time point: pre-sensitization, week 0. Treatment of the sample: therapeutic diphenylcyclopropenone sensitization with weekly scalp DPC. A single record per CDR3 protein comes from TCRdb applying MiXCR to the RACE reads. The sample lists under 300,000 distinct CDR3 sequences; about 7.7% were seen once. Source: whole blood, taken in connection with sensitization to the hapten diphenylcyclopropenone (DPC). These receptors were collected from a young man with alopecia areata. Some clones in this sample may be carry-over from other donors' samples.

In nucleotides, the CDR3 is TGCAGCGTTGTCCTTCGGGGGGAGCAGTACGTC. Its translation: CSVVLRGEQYV. The V and J genes are TRBV29-1 and TRBJ2-7, with a weak D call TRBD2 (6 bases). CDR3 length: 11 residues. The ends were cut back, 4 bases at V and 7 bases at J, with 11 bases in the middle. The germline V gene has CDR1 SQVTM and CDR2 ANQGSEA.

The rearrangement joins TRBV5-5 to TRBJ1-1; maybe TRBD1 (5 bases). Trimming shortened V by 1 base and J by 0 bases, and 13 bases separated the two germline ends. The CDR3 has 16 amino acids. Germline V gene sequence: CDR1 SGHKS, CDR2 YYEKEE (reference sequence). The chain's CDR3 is CASSLSPGAMNTEAFF. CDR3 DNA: TGTGCCAGCAGCTTGTCTCCCGGGGCTATGAACACTGAAGCTTTCTTT.

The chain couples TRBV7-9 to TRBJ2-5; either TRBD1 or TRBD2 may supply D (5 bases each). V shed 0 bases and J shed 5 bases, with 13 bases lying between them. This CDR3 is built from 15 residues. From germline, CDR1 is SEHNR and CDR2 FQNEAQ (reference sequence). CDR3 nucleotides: TGTGCCAGCAGCTTAGCGGGGTCGGGACGGGAGACCCAGTACTTC. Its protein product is CASSLAGSGRETQYF.

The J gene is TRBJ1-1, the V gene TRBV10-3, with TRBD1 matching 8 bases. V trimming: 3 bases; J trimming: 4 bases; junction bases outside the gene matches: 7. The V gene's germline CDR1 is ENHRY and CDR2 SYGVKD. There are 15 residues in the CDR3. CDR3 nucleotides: TGTGCCATCAGTGATGGACAGGGTAGGGGCACTGAAGCTTTCTTT. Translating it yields CAISDGQGRGTEAFF.

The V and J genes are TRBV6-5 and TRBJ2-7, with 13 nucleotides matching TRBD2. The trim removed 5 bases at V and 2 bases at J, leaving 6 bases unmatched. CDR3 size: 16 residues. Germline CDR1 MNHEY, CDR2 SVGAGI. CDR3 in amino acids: CASSPATSGGPYEQYV. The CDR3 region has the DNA TGTGCCAGCAGTCCCGCGACTAGCGGGGGGCCCTACGAGCAGTACGTC.

CDR3 sequence: CATSDPTSGTYNEQFF. The CDR3 DNA sequence: TGTGCCACCAGTGATCCTACTAGCGGGACCTACAATGAGCAGTTCTTC. This chain links TRBV24-1 with TRBJ2-1, with 10 nucleotides matching TRBD2. Unmatched junction bases numbered 3, after V lost 3 bases and J lost 2 bases. The CDR3 is 16 residues long. Germline V gene lookup returns CDR1 KGHDR and CDR2 SFDVKD.

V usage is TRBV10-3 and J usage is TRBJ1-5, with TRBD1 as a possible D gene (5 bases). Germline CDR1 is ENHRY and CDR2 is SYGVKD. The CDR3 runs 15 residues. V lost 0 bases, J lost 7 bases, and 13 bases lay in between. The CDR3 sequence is CAISESGGSVQPQHF. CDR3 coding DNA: TGTGCCATCAGTGAGTCGGGGGGGTCAGTCCAGCCCCAGCATTTT.

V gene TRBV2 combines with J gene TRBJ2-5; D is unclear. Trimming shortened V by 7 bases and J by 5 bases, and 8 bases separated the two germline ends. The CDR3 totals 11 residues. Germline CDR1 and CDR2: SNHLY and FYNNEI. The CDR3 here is CASIGVETQYF. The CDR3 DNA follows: TGTGCCAGCATTGGTGTCGAGACCCAGTACTTC.

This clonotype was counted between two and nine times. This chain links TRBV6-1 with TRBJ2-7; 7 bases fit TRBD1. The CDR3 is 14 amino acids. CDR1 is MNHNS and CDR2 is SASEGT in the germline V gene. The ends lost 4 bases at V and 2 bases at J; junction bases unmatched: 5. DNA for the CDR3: TGTGCCAGCAGTGGAAGGGACAGTACCTACGAGCAGTACGTC. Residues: CASSGRDSTYEQYV.

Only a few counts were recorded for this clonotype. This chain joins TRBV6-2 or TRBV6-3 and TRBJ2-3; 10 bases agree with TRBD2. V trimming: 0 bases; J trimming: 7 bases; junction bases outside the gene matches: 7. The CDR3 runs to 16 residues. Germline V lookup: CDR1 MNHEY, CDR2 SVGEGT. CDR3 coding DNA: TGTGCCAGCAGTTACTCCCAGCGGGGGGGCGGGAATACGCAGTATTTT. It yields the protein CASSYSQRGGGNTQYF.

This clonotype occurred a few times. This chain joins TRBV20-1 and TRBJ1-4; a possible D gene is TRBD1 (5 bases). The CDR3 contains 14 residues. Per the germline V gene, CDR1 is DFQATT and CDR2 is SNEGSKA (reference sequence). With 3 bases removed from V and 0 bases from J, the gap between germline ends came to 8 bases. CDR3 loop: CSARGVATNEKLFF. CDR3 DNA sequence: TGCAGTGCTAGGGGGGTTGCAACTAATGAAAAACTGTTTTTT.

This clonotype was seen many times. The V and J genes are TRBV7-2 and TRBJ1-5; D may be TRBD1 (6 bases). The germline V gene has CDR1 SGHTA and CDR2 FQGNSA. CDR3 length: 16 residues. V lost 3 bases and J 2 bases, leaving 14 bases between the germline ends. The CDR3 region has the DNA TGTGCCAGCAGCTTCAAAGGGGGAGGACGCAATCAGCCCCAGCATTTT. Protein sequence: CASSFKGGGRNQPQHF. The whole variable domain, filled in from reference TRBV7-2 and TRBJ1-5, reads GAGVSQSPSNKVTEKGKDVELRCDPISGHTALYWYRQSLGQGLEFLIYFQGNSAPDKSGLPSDRFSAERTGGSVSTLTIQRTQQEDSAVYLCASSFKGGGRNQPQHFGDGTRLSIL.

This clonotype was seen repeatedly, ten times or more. Here the CDR3 reads CAISESGADSTDTQYF. CDR3 bases: TGTGCCATCAGTGAGTCGGGGGCGGACAGCACAGATACGCAGTATTTT. The rearrangement links TRBV10-3 to TRBJ2-3; weak D call: TRBD1 (6 bases). This CDR3 has 16 amino acids. The germline gives CDR1 ENHRY, CDR2 SYGVKD. V lost 0 bases and J 0 bases, leaving 10 bases between the germline ends.

DNA of the CDR3: TGTGCCAGCTCACCAAGGCAGGGTGGCTACGAGCAGTACTTC. Residues: CASSPRQGGYEQYF. This chain uses TRBV18 with TRBJ2-7, with a tentative D call TRBD1 (5 bases). The CDR3 is made up of 14 amino acids. The germline V and J ends were trimmed by 2 bases and 3 bases, with 11 bases remaining between them. The germline gives CDR1 KGHSH, CDR2 LQKENI.

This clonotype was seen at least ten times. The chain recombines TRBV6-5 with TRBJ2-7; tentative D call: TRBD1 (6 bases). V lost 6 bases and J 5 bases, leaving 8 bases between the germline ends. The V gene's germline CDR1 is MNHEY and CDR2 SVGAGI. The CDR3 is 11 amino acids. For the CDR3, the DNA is TGTGCCAGCAGAACAGGGAACGAGCAGTACTTC. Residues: CASRTGNEQYF.

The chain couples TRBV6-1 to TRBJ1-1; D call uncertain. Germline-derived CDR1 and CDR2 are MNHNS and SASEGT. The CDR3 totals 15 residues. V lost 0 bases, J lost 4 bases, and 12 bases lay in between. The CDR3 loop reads CASSEAPIRSTEAFF. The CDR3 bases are TGTGCCAGCAGTGAAGCTCCAATAAGAAGCACTGAAGCTTTCTTT.

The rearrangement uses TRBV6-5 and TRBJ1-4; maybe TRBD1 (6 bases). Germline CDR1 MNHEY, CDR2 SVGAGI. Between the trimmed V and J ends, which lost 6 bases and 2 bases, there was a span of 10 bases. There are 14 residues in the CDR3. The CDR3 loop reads CASSAGDTNEKLFF. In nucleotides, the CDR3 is TGTGCCAGCAGCGCAGGGGACACTAATGAAAAACTGTTTTTT.

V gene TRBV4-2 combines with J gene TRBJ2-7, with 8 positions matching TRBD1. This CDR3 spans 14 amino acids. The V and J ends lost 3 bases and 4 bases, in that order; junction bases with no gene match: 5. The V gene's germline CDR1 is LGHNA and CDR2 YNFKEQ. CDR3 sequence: CASSQETGVYEQYF. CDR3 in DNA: TGTGCCAGCAGCCAGGAGACAGGGGTTTACGAGCAGTACTTC.

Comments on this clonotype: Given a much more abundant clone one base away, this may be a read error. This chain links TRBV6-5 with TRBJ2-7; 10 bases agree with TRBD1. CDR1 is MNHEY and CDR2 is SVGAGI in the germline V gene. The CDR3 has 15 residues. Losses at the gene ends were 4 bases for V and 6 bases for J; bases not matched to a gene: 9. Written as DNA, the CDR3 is TGTGCCAGCAGTTCGTCGGGACAGGGGCTCAGCGAGCAGTACTTC. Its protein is CASSSSGQGLSEQYF.

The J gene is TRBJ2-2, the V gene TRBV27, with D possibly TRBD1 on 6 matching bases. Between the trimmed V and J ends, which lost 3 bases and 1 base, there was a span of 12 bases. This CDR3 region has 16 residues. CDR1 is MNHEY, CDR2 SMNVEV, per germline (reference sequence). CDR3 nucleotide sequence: TGTGCCAGCAGTTTCAAAACAGGGTTGAACACCGGGGAGCTGTTTTTT. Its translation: CASSFKTGLNTGELFF.

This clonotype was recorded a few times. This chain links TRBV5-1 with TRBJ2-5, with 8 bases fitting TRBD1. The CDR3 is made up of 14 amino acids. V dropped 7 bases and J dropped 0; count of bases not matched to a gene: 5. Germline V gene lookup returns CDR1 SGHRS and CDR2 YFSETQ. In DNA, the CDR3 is TGCGCCAGCTGGGGACAGGAATACCAAGAGACCCAGTACTTC. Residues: CASWGQEYQETQYF.

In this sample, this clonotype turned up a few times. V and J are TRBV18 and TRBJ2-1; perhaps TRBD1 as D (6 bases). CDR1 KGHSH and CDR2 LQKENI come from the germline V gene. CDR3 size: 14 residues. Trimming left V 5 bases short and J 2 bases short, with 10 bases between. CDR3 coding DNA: TGTGCCAGCTCATTGTGGGACACCTACAATGAGCAGTTCTTC. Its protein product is CASSLWDTYNEQFF.

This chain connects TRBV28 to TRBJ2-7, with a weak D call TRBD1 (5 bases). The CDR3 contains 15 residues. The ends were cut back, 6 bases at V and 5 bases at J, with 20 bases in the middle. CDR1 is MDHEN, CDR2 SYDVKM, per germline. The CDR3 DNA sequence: TGTGCCAGCAGCCATTTAGCAGGGTCAGTCAACGAGCAGTACTTC. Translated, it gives CASSHLAGSVNEQYF.

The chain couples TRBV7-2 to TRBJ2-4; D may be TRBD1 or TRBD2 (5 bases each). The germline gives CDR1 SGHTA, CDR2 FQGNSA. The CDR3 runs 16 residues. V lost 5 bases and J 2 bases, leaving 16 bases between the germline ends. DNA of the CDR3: TGTGCCAGCAGCCTAGGTCCCGGGACGACCAAAAACATTCAGTACTTC. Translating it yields CASSLGPGTTKNIQYF.

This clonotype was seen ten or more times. CDR3: CASKAEITINEKLFF. The CDR3 DNA reads as TGCGCCAGCAAGGCAGAGATCACCATCAATGAAAAACTGTTTTTT. This rearrangement joins TRBV5-1 to TRBJ1-4; D gene ambiguous. The CDR3 runs 15 residues. CDR1 and CDR2 from the germline V gene are SGHRS and YFSETQ. V shed 6 bases and J shed 5 bases, with 17 bases lying between them.

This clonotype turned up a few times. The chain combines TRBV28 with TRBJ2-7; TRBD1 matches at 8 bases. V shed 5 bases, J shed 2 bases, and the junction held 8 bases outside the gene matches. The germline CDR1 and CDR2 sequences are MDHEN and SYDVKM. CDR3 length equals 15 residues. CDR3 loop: CASSAWDRRTYEQYF. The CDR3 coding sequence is TGTGCCAGCAGTGCGTGGGACAGGAGAACCTACGAGCAGTACTTC.